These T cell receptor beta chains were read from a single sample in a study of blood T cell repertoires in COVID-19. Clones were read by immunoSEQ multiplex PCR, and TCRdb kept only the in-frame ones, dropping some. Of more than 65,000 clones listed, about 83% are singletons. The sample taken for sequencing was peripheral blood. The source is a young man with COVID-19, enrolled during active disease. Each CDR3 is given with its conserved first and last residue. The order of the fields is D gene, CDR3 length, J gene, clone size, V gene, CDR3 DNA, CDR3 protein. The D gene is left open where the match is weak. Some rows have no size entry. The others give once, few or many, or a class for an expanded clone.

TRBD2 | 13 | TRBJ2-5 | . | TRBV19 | TGTGCCAGTAGTATGCTAGCGGAAGAGACCCAGTACTTC | CASSMLAEETQYF
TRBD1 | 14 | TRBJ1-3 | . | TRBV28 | TGTGCCAGCCAAAGGGGACAGGCCCAGAGTGGCATATATTTT | CASQRGQAQSGIYF
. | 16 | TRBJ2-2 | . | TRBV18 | TGTGCCAGCTCCACATCCACCCAGGGGCTAATCGGGGAGCTGTTTTTT | CASSTSTQGLIGELFF
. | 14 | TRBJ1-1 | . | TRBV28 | TGTGCCAGCAGTTTGGGGGAGGTTAAGATTGAAGCTTTCTTT | CASSLGEVKIEAFF
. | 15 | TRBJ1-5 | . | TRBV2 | TGTGCCAGCAGGTTCATGGGGGGGAGCAATCAGCCCCAGCATTTT | CASRFMGGSNQPQHF
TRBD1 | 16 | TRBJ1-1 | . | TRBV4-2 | TGTGCCAGCAGCCAAGGAGCGGGACAGGCGAACACTGAAGCTTTCTTT | CASSQGAGQANTEAFF
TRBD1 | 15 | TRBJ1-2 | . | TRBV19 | TGTGCCAGTCGACAGGGCGGAGTGTTAGTTAGTGGCTACACCTTC | CASRQGGVLVSGYTF
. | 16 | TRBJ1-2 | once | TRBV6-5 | TGTGCCAGCAGTTCGTTAACTGAAAGAGCTAACTATGGCTACACCTTC | CASSSLTERANYGYTF
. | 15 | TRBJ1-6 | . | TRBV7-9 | TGTGCCAGCAGCTTACAACTAGGGAATAATTCACCCCTCCACTTT | CASSLQLGNNSPLHF
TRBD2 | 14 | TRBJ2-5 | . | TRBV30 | TGTGCCTGGAGTCGGACTAGCGGGAGTGAGACCCAGTACTTC | CAWSRTSGSETQYF
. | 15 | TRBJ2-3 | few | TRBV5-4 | TGTGCCAGCAGCTTCAAGAGGATCCCGGCAGATACGCAGTATTTT | CASSFKRIPADTQYF
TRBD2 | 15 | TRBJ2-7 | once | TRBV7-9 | TGTGCCAGCAGTCCCCTAGCGGGAGTAACCTACGAGCAGTACTTC | CASSPLAGVTYEQYF
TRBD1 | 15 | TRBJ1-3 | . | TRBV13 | TGTGCCAGCAGTCCCACAGGGGCCGGAGGAAACACCATATATTTT | CASSPTGAGGNTIYF
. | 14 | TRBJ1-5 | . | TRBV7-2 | TGTGCCAGCAGCTACCGTGGGGACATTCAGCCCCAGCATTTT | CASSYRGDIQPQHF
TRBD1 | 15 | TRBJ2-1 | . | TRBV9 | TGTGCCAGCAGCCCCCGGGGGGACAGGGTGTATGAGCAGTTCTTC | CASSPRGDRVYEQFF
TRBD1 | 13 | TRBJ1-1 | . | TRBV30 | TGTGCCTGGAGTGTAAGCAGGGGGCAGGTAGCTTTCTTT | CAWSVSRGQVAFF
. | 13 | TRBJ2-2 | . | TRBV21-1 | TGTGCCAGCAGCCCCCCCCCTCCTGTAAAGCTGTTTTTT | CASSPPPPVKLFF
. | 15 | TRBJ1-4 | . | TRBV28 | TGTGCCAGCACCCCGGGGGGGGAGACTAATGAAATACTGTTTTTT | CASTPGGETNEILFF
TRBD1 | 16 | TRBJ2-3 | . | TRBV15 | TGTGCCACCAGCAGGATACAGGGGGCTGGCACAGATACGCAGTATTTT | CATSRIQGAGTDTQYF
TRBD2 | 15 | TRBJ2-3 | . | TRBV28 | TGTGCCAGCAGTCGGACTAGCGGGAGGGGAGATACGCAGTATTTT | CASSRTSGRGDTQYF
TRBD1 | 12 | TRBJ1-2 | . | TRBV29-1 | TGCAGCGTGGGTGGGACAGAGCCCGGCTACACCTTC | CSVGGTEPGYTF
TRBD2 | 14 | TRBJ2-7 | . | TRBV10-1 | TGCGCCAGCAGTGATGGACGGGAGGGATACGAGCAGTACTTC | CASSDGREGYEQYF
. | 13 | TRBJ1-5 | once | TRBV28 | TGTGCCAGCAGTTATGGAGTCAATCAGCCCCAGCATTTT | CASSYGVNQPQHF
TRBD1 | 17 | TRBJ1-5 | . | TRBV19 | TGTGCCAGTAGTACCCGGGACAGGGGGCTCGGAAATCAGCCCCAGCATTTT | CASSTRDRGLGNQPQHF
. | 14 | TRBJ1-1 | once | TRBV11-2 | TGTGCCAGCAGCCAGAACAGAGGGGGCACTGAAGCTTTCTTT | CASSQNRGGTEAFF
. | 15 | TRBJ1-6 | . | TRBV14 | TGTGCCAGCGGCCGCACTCGCTCCTATAATTCACCCCTCCACTTT | CASGRTRSYNSPLHF